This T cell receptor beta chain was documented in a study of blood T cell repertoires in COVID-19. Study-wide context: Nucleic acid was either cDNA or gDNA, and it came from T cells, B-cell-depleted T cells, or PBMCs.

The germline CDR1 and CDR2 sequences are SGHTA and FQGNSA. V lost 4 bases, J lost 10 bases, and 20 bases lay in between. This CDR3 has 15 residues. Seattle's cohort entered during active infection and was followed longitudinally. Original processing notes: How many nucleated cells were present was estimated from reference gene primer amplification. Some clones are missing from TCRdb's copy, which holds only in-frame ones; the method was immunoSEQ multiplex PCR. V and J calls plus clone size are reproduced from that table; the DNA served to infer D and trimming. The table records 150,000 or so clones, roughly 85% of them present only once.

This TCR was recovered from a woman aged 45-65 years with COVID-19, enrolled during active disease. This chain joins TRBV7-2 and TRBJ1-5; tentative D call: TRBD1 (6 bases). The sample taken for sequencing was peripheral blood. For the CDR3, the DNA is TGTGCCAGCAGCTCCACGACAGGAGATAGCTCCCCCCAGCATTTT. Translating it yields CASSSTTGDSSPQHF.